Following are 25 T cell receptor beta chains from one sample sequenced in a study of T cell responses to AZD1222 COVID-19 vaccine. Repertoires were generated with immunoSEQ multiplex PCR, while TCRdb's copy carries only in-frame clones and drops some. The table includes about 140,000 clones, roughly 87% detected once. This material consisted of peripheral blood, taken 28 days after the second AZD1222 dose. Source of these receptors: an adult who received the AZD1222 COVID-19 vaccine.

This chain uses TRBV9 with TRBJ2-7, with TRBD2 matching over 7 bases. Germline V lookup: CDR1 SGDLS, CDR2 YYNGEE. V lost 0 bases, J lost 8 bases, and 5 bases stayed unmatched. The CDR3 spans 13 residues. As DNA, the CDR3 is TGTGCCAGCAGCGTAGAGGGCGGGAGCCAGCAGTACTTC. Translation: CASSVEGGSQQYF.

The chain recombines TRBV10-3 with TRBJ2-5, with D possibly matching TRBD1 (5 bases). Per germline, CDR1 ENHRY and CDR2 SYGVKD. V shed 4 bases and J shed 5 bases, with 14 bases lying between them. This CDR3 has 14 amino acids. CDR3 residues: CAISVGAEEETQYF. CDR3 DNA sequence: TGTGCCATCAGTGTAGGGGCAGAAGAGGAGACCCAGTACTTC.

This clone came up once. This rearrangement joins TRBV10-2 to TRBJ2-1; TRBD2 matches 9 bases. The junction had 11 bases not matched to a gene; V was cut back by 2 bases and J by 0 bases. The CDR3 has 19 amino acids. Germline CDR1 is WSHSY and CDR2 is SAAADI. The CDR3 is CASSEISGGSLSSYNEQFF. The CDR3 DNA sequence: TGCGCCAGCAGTGAGATTAGCGGGGGTTCCTTGAGCTCCTACAATGAGCAGTTCTTC.

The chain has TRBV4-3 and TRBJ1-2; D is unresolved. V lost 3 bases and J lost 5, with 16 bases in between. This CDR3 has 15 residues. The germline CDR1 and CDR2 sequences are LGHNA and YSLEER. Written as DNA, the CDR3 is TGCGCCAGCAGCCAGGCCCAGACGGGGAGTTATGGCTACACCTTC. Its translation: CASSQAQTGSYGYTF.

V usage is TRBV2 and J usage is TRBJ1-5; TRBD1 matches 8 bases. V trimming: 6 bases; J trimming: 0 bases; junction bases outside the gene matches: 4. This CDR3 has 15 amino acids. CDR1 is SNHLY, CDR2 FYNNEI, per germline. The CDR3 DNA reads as TGTGCCAGCAGAGAGACAGGGGATAGCAATCAGCCCCAGCATTTT. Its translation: CASRETGDSNQPQHF. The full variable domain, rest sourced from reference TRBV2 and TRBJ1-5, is EPEVTQTPSHQVTQMGQEVILRCVPISNHLYFYWYRQILGQKVEFLVSFYNNEISEKSEIFDDQFSVERPDGSNFTLKIRSTKLEDSAMYFCASRETGDSNQPQHFGDGTRLSIL.

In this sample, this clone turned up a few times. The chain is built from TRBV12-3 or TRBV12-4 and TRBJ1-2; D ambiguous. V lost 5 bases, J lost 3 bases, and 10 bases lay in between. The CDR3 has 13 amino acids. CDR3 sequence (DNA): TGTGCCAGCAGTCCAGGACTGGACTATGGCTACACCTTC. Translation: CASSPGLDYGYTF.

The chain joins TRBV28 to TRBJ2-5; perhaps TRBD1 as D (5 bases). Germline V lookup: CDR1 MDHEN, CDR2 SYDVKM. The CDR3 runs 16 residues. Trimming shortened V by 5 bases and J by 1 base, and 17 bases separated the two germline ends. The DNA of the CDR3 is TGTGCCAGCAGTCCTAGGGGCAGGATCCGCCAAGAGACCCAGTACTTC. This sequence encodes CASSPRGRIRQETQYF.

The CDR3 sequence is CASSLGGGQTYEQYF. The DNA of the CDR3 is TGTGCCAGCAGCTTAGGAGGGGGGCAAACCTACGAGCAGTACTTC. This chain joins TRBV13 and TRBJ2-7; D could derive from TRBD1 or TRBD2 (6 bases each). The CDR3 loop spans 15 amino acids. Per germline, CDR1 PRHDT and CDR2 FYEKMQ (reference sequence). The ends were cut back, 0 bases at V and 2 bases at J, with 11 bases in the middle. The full variable domain, with the rest looked up from reference TRBV13 and TRBJ2-7, is AAGVIQSPRHLIKEKRETATLKCYPIPRHDTVYWYQQGPGQDPQFLISFYEKMQSDKGSIPDRFSAQQFSDYHSELNMSSLELGDSALYFCASSLGGGQTYEQYFGPGTRLTVT.

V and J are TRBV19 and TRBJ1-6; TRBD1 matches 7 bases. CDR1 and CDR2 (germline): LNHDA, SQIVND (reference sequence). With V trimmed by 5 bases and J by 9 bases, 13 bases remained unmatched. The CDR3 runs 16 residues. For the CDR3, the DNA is TGTGCCAGTAGTCCCCGGGGGACAGCTGGGGCTTCACCCCTCCACTTT. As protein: CASSPRGTAGASPLHF.

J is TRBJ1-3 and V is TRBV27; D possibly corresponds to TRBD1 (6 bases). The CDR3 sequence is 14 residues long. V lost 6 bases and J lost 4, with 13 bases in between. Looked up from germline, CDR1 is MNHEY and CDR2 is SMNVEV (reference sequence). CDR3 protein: CASRPGARGNTIYF. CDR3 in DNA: TGTGCCAGCAGACCAGGGGCGAGGGGAAACACCATATATTTT.

The CDR3 DNA reads as TGTGCCAGCAGCGTAGCTAACGCGGGTGGGCAGTATTTT. It translates to CASSVANAGGQYF. The V gene is TRBV9, the J gene TRBJ2-3, with TRBD2 as a possible D gene (5 bases). CDR3 length: 13 amino acids. V lost 0 bases and J lost 11, with 13 bases in between. In germline, CDR1 is SGDLS, CDR2 YYNGEE.

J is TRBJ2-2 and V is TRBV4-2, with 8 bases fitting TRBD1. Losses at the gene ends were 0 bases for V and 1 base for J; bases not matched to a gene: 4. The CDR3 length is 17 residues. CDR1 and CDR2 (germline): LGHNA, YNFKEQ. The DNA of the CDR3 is TGTGCCAGCAGCCAAGAGGCGGGGACAGGGAACACCGGGGAGCTGTTTTTT. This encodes CASSQEAGTGNTGELFF.

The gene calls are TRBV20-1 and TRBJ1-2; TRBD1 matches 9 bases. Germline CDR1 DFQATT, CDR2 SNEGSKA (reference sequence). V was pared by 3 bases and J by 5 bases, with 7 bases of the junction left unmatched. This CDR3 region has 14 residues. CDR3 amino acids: CSASFQDRGYGYTF. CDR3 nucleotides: TGCAGTGCTAGTTTTCAGGACAGGGGATATGGCTACACCTTC.

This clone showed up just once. CDR3 region: CAIRGEVSMNTEAFF. CDR3 DNA: TGTGCCATCAGAGGGGAGGTCAGCATGAACACTGAAGCTTTCTTT. The chain links TRBV10-3 to TRBJ1-1; possibly TRBD1 for D (5 bases). This CDR3 spans 15 amino acids. V lost 6 bases and J lost 0, with 14 bases in between. Germline V gives CDR1 ENHRY, CDR2 SYGVKD.

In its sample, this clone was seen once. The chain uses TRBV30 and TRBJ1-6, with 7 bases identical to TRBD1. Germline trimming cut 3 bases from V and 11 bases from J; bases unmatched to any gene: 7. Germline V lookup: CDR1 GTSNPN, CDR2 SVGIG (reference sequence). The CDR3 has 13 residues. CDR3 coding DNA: TGTGCCTGGAGGGTACAGGGGAAAACACCCCTCCACTTT. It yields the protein CAWRVQGKTPLHF.

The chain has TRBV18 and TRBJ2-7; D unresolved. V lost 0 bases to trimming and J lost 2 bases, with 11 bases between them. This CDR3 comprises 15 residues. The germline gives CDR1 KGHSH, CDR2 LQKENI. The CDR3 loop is CASSPPGKGTYEQYF. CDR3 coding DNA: TGTGCCAGCTCACCACCGGGAAAAGGGACCTACGAGCAGTACTTC.

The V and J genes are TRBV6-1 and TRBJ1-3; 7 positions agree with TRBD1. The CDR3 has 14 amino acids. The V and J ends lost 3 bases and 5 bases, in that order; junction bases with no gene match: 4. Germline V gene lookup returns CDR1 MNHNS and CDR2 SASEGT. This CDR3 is CASSEVRGRNTIYF. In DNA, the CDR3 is TGTGCCAGCAGTGAGGTTAGGGGGCGAAACACCATATATTTT.

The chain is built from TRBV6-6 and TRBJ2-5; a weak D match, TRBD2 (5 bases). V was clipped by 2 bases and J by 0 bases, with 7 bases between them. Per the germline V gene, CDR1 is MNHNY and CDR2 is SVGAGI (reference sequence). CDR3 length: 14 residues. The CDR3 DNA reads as TGTGCCAGCAGTTACCCAGCGGACCAAGAGACCCAGTACTTC. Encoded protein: CASSYPADQETQYF.

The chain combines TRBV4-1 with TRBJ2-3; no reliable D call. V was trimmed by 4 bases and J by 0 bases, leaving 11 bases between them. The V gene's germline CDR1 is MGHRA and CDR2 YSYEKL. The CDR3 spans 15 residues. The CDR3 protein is CASSRLWGSTDTQYF. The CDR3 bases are TGCGCCAGCAGCCGCCTTTGGGGAAGCACAGATACGCAGTATTTT.

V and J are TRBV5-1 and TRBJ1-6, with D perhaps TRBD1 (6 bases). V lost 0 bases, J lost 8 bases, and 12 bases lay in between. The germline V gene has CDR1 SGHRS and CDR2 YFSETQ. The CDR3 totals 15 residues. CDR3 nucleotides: TGCGCCAGCAGCTTGGTTGGGGGCGGGGATTCACCCCTCCACTTT. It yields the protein CASSLVGGGDSPLHF.

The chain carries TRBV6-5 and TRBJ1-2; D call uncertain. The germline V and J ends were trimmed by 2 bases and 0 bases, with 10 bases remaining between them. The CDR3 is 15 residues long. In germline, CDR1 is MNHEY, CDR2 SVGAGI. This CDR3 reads CASSYRGESNYGYTF. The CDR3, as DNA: TGTGCCAGCAGTTACCGTGGAGAGTCTAACTATGGCTACACCTTC.

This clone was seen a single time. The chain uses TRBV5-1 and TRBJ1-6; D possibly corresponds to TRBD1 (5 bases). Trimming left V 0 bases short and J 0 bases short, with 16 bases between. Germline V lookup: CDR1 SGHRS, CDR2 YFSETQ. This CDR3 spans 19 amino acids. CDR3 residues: CASSLGADTTSSYNSPLHF. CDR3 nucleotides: TGCGCCAGCAGCTTGGGGGCGGACACAACCTCCTCCTATAATTCACCCCTCCACTTT.

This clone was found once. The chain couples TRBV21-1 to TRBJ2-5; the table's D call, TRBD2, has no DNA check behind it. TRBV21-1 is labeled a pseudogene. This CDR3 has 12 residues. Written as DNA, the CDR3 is TGTGCCAGAACGGGGGGGCGAGAGACCCAGTACTTC. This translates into CARTGGRETQYF.

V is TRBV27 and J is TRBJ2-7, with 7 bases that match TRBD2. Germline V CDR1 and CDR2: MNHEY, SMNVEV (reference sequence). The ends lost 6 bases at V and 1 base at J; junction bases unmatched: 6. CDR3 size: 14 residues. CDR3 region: CASSGTTTSYEQYF. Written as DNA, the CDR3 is TGTGCCAGCAGCGGGACTACCACATCCTACGAGCAGTACTTC.

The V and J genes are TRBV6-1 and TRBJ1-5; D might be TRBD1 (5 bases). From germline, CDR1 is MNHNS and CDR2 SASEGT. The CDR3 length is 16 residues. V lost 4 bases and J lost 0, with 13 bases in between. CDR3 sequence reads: CASSGLGRNSNQPQHF. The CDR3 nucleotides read TGTGCCAGCAGTGGCTTGGGACGGAATAGCAATCAGCCCCAGCATTTT.